What follows are 22 T cell receptor beta chains derived from one specimen sequenced in a study of molecular identifiers for immune sequencing clone quantification. Each CDR3 protein gets one entry after TCRdb re-called the PCR reads with MiXCR. Among a few hundred thousand distinct CDR3 sequences listed, under 25% were seen once. The specimen sequenced was naive CD8+ T cells from blood, with Jurkat cell RNA spiked in. Documented subset: FACS-sorted CD8+CD4-CCR7+CD45RA+ naive T cells. All receptors derive from a human donor in good health. Some libraries in this study had Jurkat cell RNA spiked in.

V usage is TRBV5-6 and J usage is TRBJ1-1; no reliable D call. In germline, CDR1 is SGHDT, CDR2 YYEEEE. The CDR3 runs 12 residues. The V gene lost 4 bases and the J gene lost 5 bases, with 9 bases spanning the gap. The CDR3 loop reads CASSTFGTEAFF. In nucleotides, the CDR3 is TGTGCCAGCAGCACCTTTGGTACTGAAGCTTTCTTT.

This clonotype has only a few counts. The chain couples TRBV19 to TRBJ2-7; 7 bases are shared with TRBD1. The CDR3 is 13 residues long. Germline values: CDR1 LNHDA, CDR2 SQIVND (reference sequence). Trimming took 5 bases from V and 7 from J; bases not matched to a gene: 8. CDR3 in DNA: TGTGCCAGTAGTCTCGGGACAGTGGGTGAGCAGTACTTC. Its protein is CASSLGTVGEQYF.

Ten or more counts support this clonotype. The rearrangement uses TRBV7-6 and TRBJ2-7, with no clear D. The CDR3 sequence is 14 residues long. Trimming removed 3 bases from V and 4 bases from J, with 13 bases in between. CDR1 and CDR2 from the germline V gene are SGHVS and FNYEAQ. CDR3 protein: CASSFRPVGYEQYF. CDR3 DNA sequence: TGTGCCAGCAGCTTTAGGCCCGTGGGTTACGAGCAGTACTTC.

Only a few counts were recorded for this clonotype. The V call is TRBV14, the J call TRBJ2-3, with TRBD1 matching 11 bases. V lost 0 bases and J lost 6; bases outside the gene matches: 8. Germline assignment: CDR1 SGHDN and CDR2 FVKESK. The CDR3 contains 17 residues. CDR3: CASSQDWTGGGPDTQYF. The CDR3 region has the DNA TGTGCCAGCAGCCAAGACTGGACAGGGGGCGGACCGGATACGCAGTATTTT.

This clonotype was seen more than once but under ten times. V and J are TRBV27 and TRBJ1-6, with 8 nucleotides matching TRBD1. J gave up 9 bases and V 0 bases, and 4 bases lay outside the gene matches. Germline-derived CDR1 and CDR2 are MNHEY and SMNVEV (reference sequence). CDR3 length: 15 amino acids. The DNA of the CDR3 is TGTGCCAGCAGTTTATCACAGGGGGGTGGTTCACCCCTCCACTTT. This sequence encodes CASSLSQGGGSPLHF.

This clonotype was observed many times. The V and J genes are TRBV7-8 and TRBJ2-1; 10 bases are a match to TRBD2. J lost 7 bases, V lost 5 bases, and 8 bases had no gene match. This CDR3 comprises 15 residues. Germline V gene sequence: CDR1 SGHVS, CDR2 FQNEAQ. The CDR3 reads CASSPRLAGLNEQFF. The CDR3 nucleotides are TGTGCCAGCAGCCCCAGACTAGCGGGTTTAAATGAGCAGTTCTTC.

This clonotype was found a few times. The V and J genes are TRBV7-6 and TRBJ1-4, with unresolved D. Trimming left V 4 bases short and J 7 bases short, with 10 bases between. Germline V gene sequence: CDR1 SGHVS, CDR2 FNYEAQ. The CDR3 contains 13 residues. CDR3 sequence (DNA): TGTGCCAGCAGCTCCTTCGGAGGTGAAAAACTGTTTTTT. Encoded protein: CASSSFGGEKLFF.

Comment on this clonotype: This may stem from a read error, because a much larger clone lies one nucleotide away. The chain uses TRBV11-2 and TRBJ2-7; D is unresolved. This CDR3 is 12 amino acids long. The germline V gene encodes CDR1 SGHAT and CDR2 FQNNGV. CDR3 DNA: TGTGCCAGCAGCATACTTCAGTACGAGCAGTGCTTC. It specifies CASSILQYEQCF.

Comments on this clonotype: At one end the junction does not follow the germline gene, possibly because of a read error. The chain combines TRBV7-9 with TRBJ1-1; no firm D call. The CDR3 spans 13 residues. CDR1 and CDR2 from the germline V gene are SEHNR and FQNEAQ (reference sequence). CDR3 region: CPSTPLMNTEAFF. The CDR3 DNA is TGTCCCAGCACCCCACTCATGAACACTGAAGCTTTCTTT.

With regard to this clonotype: This may stem from a read error, because a much larger clone lies one nucleotide away. The J gene is TRBJ2-3, the V gene TRBV4-3; 8 bases line up with TRBD2. The germline CDR1 and CDR2 sequences are LGHNA and YSLEER. This CDR3 is 14 amino acids long. Trimming removed 2 bases from V and 4 bases from J; junction bases left unmatched: 2. The CDR3 here is CASSQPGGPDTQYF. DNA of the CDR3: TGCGCCAGCAGCCAACCGGGGGGGCCAGATACGCAGTATTTT.

This clonotype appeared a few times. This chain uses TRBV2 with TRBJ1-2; the D gene is possibly TRBD1 (6 bases). The V end lost 7 bases, the J end lost 6 bases, and 21 bases lay between the germline ends. This CDR3 contains 15 residues. Germline V gene lookup returns CDR1 SNHLY and CDR2 FYNNEI. Here the CDR3 reads CASTPKLTGRHGYTF. CDR3 sequence (DNA): TGTGCCAGCACCCCAAAACTGACAGGCCGGCATGGCTACACCTTC.

At least ten counts were recorded for this clonotype. As DNA, the CDR3 is TGTGCCAGCAGCCTCCCCCTAGAGACCCAGTACTTC. This sequence encodes CASSLPLETQYF. The chain has TRBV7-9 and TRBJ2-5, with no clear D. Trimming cost V 5 bases and J 4 bases, with 8 bases left between them. This CDR3 is built from 12 residues. CDR1 is SEHNR and CDR2 is FQNEAQ in the germline V gene (reference sequence). The full variable domain, rest sourced from reference TRBV7-9 and TRBJ2-5, is DTGVSQNPRHKITKRGQNVTFRCDPISEHNRLYWYRQTLGQGPEFLTYFQNEAQLEKSRLLSDRFSAERPKGSFSTLEIQRTEQGDSAMYLCASSLPLETQYFGPGTRLLVL.

This clonotype was picked up a small number of times. This chain links TRBV7-9 with TRBJ2-1, with unresolved D. The V and J ends lost 5 bases and 2 bases respectively, with 13 bases between them. The CDR3 covers 15 residues. CDR1 and CDR2 (germline): SEHNR, FQNEAQ (reference sequence). CDR3 bases: TGTGCCAGCAGCCCCGGGCCCAGCCCCTACAATGAGCAGTTCTTC. Amino acid sequence: CASSPGPSPYNEQFF. Full variable domain (remainder filled in from reference TRBV7-9 and TRBJ2-1): DTGVSQNPRHKITKRGQNVTFRCDPISEHNRLYWYRQTLGQGPEFLTYFQNEAQLEKSRLLSDRFSAERPKGSFSTLEIQRTEQGDSAMYLCASSPGPSPYNEQFFGPGTRLTVL.

The rearrangement uses TRBV12-3 or TRBV12-4 and TRBJ2-1; no clear D gene. V was pared by 3 bases and J by 1 base, with 4 bases between. This CDR3 has 13 amino acids. DNA of the CDR3: TGTGCCAGCAGTTTTCGGTCCTACAATGAGCAGTTCTTC. As protein: CASSFRSYNEQFF.

About this clonotype itself: Given a much more abundant clone one base away, this may be a read error. Since no conserved phenylalanine or tryptophan closes the CDR3, a read error is the likely cause. The chain employs TRBV2 and TRBJ2-3; D is unclear. Trimming pared 6 bases from V and 0 bases from J, leaving 13 bases between. The CDR3 extends over 15 amino acids. Germline V gene sequence: CDR1 SNHLY, CDR2 FYNNEI. CDR3 nucleotide sequence: TGTGCCAGCAGCGCCCCGACGCGGAGCACAGATACGCAGTATCTT. Translated: CASSAPTRSTDTQYL.

This clonotype was seen ten or more times. The J gene is TRBJ1-4, the V gene TRBV2, with TRBD1 identical over 9 bases. CDR3 length: 14 amino acids. The ends lost 8 bases at V and 5 bases at J; junction bases unmatched: 6. Germline values: CDR1 SNHLY, CDR2 FYNNEI. CDR3 nucleotides: TGTGCCAGCGAAGGACAGGGGAGGAATGAAAAACTGTTTTTT. Its translation: CASEGQGRNEKLFF.

This clonotype has a count of ten or more. The chain has TRBV4-3 and TRBJ1-5; possibly TRBD1 for D (5 bases). Germline V gene data show CDR1 as LGHNA and CDR2 as YSLEER. CDR3 length: 15 residues. With 0 bases removed from V and 7 bases from J, the gap between germline ends came to 13 bases. This CDR3 reads CASSQEAGWDQPQHF. As DNA, the CDR3 is TGCGCCAGCAGCCAAGAGGCGGGCTGGGACCAGCCCCAGCATTTT.

V and J are TRBV19 and TRBJ2-3; 10 bases are a match to TRBD2. The CDR3 runs to 15 residues. CDR1 is LNHDA, CDR2 SQIVND, per germline (reference sequence). The trim removed 3 bases at V and 4 bases at J, leaving 4 bases unmatched. The CDR3 is CASSITSGTPDTQYF. CDR3 sequence (DNA): TGTGCCAGTAGTATTACTAGCGGGACGCCAGATACGCAGTATTTT.

Notes on this clonotype: This clone may be a read error of a much larger clone one base away. The chain joins TRBV7-9 to TRBJ1-1; D is possibly TRBD1 (6 bases). The CDR3 has 15 amino acids. The V end lost 4 bases, the J end lost 5 bases, and 17 bases lay between the germline ends. CDR1 SEHNR and CDR2 FQNEAQ come from the germline V gene (reference sequence). The CDR3, as DNA: TGTGCCAGCAGCTCCCTTGGGCAGGGGAGGACTGAAGCTTTCTTT. Translated, it gives CASSSLGQGRTEAFF.

On this clonotype: One base away lies a much larger clone, so this may be a sequencing read error. The CDR3 coding sequence is TGTGCCAGCAGCTCTGTTGGGACGGATAATCCCCAGCCCCAGCATTTT. Protein sequence: CASSSVGTDNPQPQHF. V is TRBV5-3 and J is TRBJ1-5, with D possibly matching TRBD1 (5 bases). TRBV5-3 qualifies as an ORF whose function is uncertain. The CDR3 spans 16 residues.

This clonotype was counted many times. The CDR3 DNA sequence: TGCGCCAGCAGCTTGGCCGACAGAGCACTCACAGATACGCAGTATTTT. Amino acids: CASSLADRALTDTQYF. The chain employs TRBV5-1 and TRBJ2-3; possibly TRBD1 for D (5 bases). Trimming removed 0 bases at V and 2 bases at J, with 13 bases between. The germline V gene has CDR1 SGHRS and CDR2 YFSETQ. There are 16 residues in the CDR3.

A note on this clonotype: It may be a read error: a sequence one base away is much more abundant. This chain joins TRBV7-9 and TRBJ2-7; D is undetermined. This CDR3 is 13 amino acids long. Germline CDR1 is SEHNR and CDR2 is FQNEAQ (reference sequence). The CDR3 is CARSLELRYEQYF. Here the CDR3 DNA reads TGTGCCCGCAGCTTAGAGCTCCGCTACGAGCAGTACTTC.